This paragraph covers one T cell receptor beta chain sequence. Its antigen target is currently unknown. Base qualities are not recorded, but no much larger clone differs from it by a single base. Preparation of the library involved RT-PCR. Sequencing used an Illumina HiSeq 2500. Using fastp at Q25 and MiXCR, TCRdb reprocessed the public reads and kept productive beta chains. Rows matching on CDR3 protein sequence are summarized as one entry with the most common DNA and genes. Across this sample there are around 320,000 distinct CDR3 sequences, with roughly 20% seen only once. The top ten hold about 9.3% of the sample. This record comes from a study of response to subunit inactivated influenza vaccine (dated by TCRdb to between 2018 and 2020). Background on the whole study: To follow how T cells responded to a trivalent subunit inactivated influenza vaccine, the researchers relied on deep quantitative profiling of the T cell receptor repertoire.

The germline V end is reduced by 3 bases and the J end by 5 bases; junction bases left unmatched: 3. Including the terminal cysteine and phenylalanine, the CDR3 comprises 13 residues. Just CDR3 DNA is preserved here, 39 bases in frame from base 1. The germline V gene specifies LGHNA as CDR1 and YSLEER as CDR2. What the research found in general, with its limitations: It was suggested by the authors that each seasonal influenza vaccination may recruit only a limited number of new T cells.

The sequence was obtained from a man aged 50-75 years who received an inactivated influenza vaccine. Donor details come from another sample of the same person, matched by shared clones. The source material was PBMCs from blood, sampled 21 months after vaccination. The receptor chain draws on TRBV4-3 and TRBJ1-1; TRBD1 agrees with 7 junctional bases. The DNA sequence reads TGCGCCAGCAGCCACCACAGGGGAACTGAAGCTTTCTTT. Its translation is CASSHHRGTEAFF.